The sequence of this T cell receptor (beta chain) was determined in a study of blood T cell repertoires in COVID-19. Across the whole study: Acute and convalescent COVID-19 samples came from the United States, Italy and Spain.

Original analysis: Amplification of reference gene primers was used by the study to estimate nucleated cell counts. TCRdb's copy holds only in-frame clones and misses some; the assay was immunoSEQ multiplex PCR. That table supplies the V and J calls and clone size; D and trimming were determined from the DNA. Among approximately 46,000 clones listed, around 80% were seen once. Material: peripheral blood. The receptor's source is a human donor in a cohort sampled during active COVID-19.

The DNA of the CDR3 is TGCAGCAAGACTAGCGGAATTCAGGATGAGCAGTTCTTC. Encoded protein: CSKTSGIQDEQFF. The J gene is TRBJ2-1, the V gene TRBV29-1; 9 bases line up with TRBD2. The junction had 10 bases not matched to a gene; V was cut back by 8 bases and J by 8 bases. Germline CDR1 and CDR2: SQVTM and ANQGSEA. The CDR3 sequence is 13 residues long.